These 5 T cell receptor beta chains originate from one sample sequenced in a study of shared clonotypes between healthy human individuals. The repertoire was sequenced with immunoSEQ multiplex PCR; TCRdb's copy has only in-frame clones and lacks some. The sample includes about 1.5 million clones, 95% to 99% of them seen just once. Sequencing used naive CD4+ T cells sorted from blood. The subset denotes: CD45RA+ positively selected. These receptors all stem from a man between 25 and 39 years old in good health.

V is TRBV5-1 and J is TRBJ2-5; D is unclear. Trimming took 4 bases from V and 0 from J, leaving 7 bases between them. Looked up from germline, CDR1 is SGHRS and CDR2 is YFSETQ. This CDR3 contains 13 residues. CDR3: CASSIQDQETQYF. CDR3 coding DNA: TGCGCCAGCAGCATACAAGACCAAGAGACCCAGTACTTC.

The CDR3 sequence is CASSQEARGFYEQYF. In nucleotides, the CDR3 is TGCGCCAGCAGCCAAGAGGCGCGAGGGTTCTACGAGCAGTACTTC. The V gene is TRBV4-3, the J gene TRBJ2-7, with D possibly being TRBD2 (5 bases). The germline V and J ends were trimmed by 0 bases and 3 bases, with 12 bases remaining between them. CDR1 and CDR2 (germline): LGHNA, YSLEER. This CDR3 is built from 15 residues.

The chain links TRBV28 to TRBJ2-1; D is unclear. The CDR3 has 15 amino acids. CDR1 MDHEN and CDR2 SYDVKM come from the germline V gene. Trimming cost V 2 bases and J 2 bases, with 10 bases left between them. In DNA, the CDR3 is TGTGCCAGCAGTTTAGTTGGAAAAGCCTACAATGAGCAGTTCTTC. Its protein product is CASSLVGKAYNEQFF.

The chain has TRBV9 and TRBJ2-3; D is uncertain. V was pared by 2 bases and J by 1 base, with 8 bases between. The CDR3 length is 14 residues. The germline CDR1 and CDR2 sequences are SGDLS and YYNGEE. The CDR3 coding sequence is TGTGCCAGCAGCGTGCGGAGTGGCACAGATACGCAGTATTTT. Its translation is CASSVRSGTDTQYF.

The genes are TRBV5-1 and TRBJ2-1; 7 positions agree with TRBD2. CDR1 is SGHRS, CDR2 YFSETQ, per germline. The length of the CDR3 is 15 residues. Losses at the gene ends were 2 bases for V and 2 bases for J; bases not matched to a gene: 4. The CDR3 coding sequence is TGCGCCAGCAGCTTACAAAGCGGGACCTACAATGAGCAGTTCTTC. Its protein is CASSLQSGTYNEQFF.